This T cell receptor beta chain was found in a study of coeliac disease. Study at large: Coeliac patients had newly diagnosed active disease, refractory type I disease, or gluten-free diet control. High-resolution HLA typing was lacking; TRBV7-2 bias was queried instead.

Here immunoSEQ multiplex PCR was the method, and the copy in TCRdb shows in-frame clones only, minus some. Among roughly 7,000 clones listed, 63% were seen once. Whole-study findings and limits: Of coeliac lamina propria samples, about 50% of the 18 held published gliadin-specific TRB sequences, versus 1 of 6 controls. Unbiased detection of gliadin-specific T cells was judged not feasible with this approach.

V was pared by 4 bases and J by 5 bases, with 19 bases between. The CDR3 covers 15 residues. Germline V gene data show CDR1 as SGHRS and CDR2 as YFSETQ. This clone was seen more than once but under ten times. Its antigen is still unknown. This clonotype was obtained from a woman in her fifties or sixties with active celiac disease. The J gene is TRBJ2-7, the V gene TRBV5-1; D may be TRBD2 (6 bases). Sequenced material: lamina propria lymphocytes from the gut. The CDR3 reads CASSVQRGSGDEQYF. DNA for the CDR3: TGCGCCAGCAGCGTACAACGGGGGTCTGGCGACGAGCAGTACTTC.